Below are 22 T cell receptor beta chains sequenced from a single sample in a study of radiation and T cells in renal cell carcinoma. Measured with immunoSEQ multiplex PCR; TCRdb has only the in-frame clones, and not every one. The sample has about 78,000 clones, about nine tenths seen once. Regarding time point: blood 4 weeks post-SBRT, at nephrectomy. Treatment denoted: 15 Gy SBRT to primary tumor, nephrectomy 4 weeks later. Source: blood, taken from a patient whose treatment included radiotherapy and nephrectomy. The receptors derive from a woman in her sixties or seventies with renal cell carcinoma.

CDR3 region: CASSDPYLAKNIQYF. DNA for the CDR3: TGTGCCAGCAGCGACCCCTATCTAGCCAAAAACATTCAGTACTTC. The rearrangement links TRBV27 to TRBJ2-4; D is unclear. Trimming cost V 6 bases and J 0 bases, with 12 bases left between them. Per the germline V gene, CDR1 is MNHEY and CDR2 is SMNVEV (reference sequence). This CDR3 is built from 15 residues.

The V and J genes are TRBV5-4 and TRBJ2-5; D is uncertain. Trimming took off 0 bases at V and 2 bases at J, with 8 bases between the two ends. Germline values: CDR1 SGHNT, CDR2 YYREEE (reference sequence). The CDR3 totals 14 residues. The CDR3 nucleotides read TGTGCCAGCAGCTTGGGGGATCTACAAGAGACCCAGTACTTC. Its protein product is CASSLGDLQETQYF.

This chain connects TRBV18 to TRBJ2-2; the D is unclear. Germline values: CDR1 KGHSH, CDR2 LQKENI. CDR3 size: 14 residues. V gave up 5 bases and J gave up 0 bases, with 7 bases separating them. The CDR3 protein is CASSVGPNTGELFF. DNA for the CDR3: TGTGCCAGCTCAGTCGGACCGAACACCGGGGAGCTGTTTTTT.

DNA of the CDR3: TGTGCCAGCAGTTTATCAGGGGGGATCTCTGGAAACACCATATATTTT. It specifies CASSLSGGISGNTIYF. The V call is TRBV27, the J call TRBJ1-3; D might be TRBD1 (6 bases). Trimming took 0 bases from V and 0 from J, leaving 9 bases between them. The CDR3 has 16 residues. Germline CDR1 reads MNHEY; CDR2 reads SMNVEV (reference sequence).

CDR3 DNA: TGCAGCGTTGCAGAGCTAGCGGGGGGCACCGGGGAGCTGTTTTTT. Translating gives CSVAELAGGTGELFF. This chain uses TRBV29-1 with TRBJ2-2; 11 nucleotides line up with TRBD2. With 4 bases clipped from V and 4 bases from J, the junction kept 5 bases outside the gene matches. CDR3 length: 15 residues. Germline assignment: CDR1 SQVTM and CDR2 ANQGSEA.

This rearrangement joins TRBV7-3 to TRBJ1-2; TRBD1 matches at 7 bases. Losses at the gene ends were 1 base for V and 6 bases for J; bases not matched to a gene: 2. The CDR3 is made up of 13 amino acids. Germline V gene lookup returns CDR1 SGHTA and CDR2 FQGTGA. The CDR3, as DNA: TGTGCCAGCAGCTTAAGACAGGGTGATGGCTACACCTTC. Amino acid sequence: CASSLRQGDGYTF.

The chain is built from TRBV29-1 and TRBJ1-4; TRBD1 might be the D (5 bases). V was trimmed by 8 bases and J by 2 bases, leaving 27 bases between them. The CDR3 has 18 residues. Germline CDR1 reads SQVTM; CDR2 reads ANQGSEA. The chain's CDR3 is CSPHPREKQFGTNEKLFF. CDR3 bases: TGCAGCCCCCACCCCAGGGAAAAGCAGTTTGGGACTAATGAAAAACTGTTTTTT.

The genes are TRBV6-5 and TRBJ2-2; no firm D call. The germline V gene has CDR1 MNHEY and CDR2 SVGAGI. The CDR3 length is 13 residues. With 0 bases removed from V and 7 bases from J, the gap between germline ends came to 6 bases. The CDR3 sequence is CASSYSVGGELFF. The CDR3 DNA reads TGTGCCAGCAGTTACTCAGTAGGCGGGGAGCTGTTTTTT.

The chain employs TRBV6-5 and TRBJ2-7; TRBD1 matches at 9 bases. Germline V gene data show CDR1 as MNHEY and CDR2 as SVGAGI. V shed 0 bases, J shed 6 bases, and the junction held 6 bases outside the gene matches. The CDR3 runs 15 residues. CDR3 loop: CASSYSGTGKGEQYF. The CDR3 bases are TGTGCCAGCAGTTACTCAGGGACAGGGAAGGGCGAGCAGTACTTC.

The chain carries TRBV15 and TRBJ2-1, with 16 bases lining up with TRBD2. This CDR3 region has 15 residues. Looked up from germline, CDR1 is LNHNV and CDR2 is YYDKDF (reference sequence). V shed 3 bases, J shed 11 bases, and the junction held 4 bases outside the gene matches. CDR3 sequence (DNA): TGTGCCACCAGCAGGCCGGGACTAGCGGGGGGGCAGCAGTTCTTC. It specifies CATSRPGLAGGQQFF.

The rearrangement links TRBV6-1 to TRBJ1-2, with D uncertain. Germline V lookup: CDR1 MNHNS, CDR2 SASEGT. Trimming pared 2 bases from V and 8 bases from J, leaving 12 bases between. CDR3 length equals 13 residues. The CDR3 region has the DNA TGTGCCAGCAGTGAAAGTGGCTTTAGGGGCTACACCTTC. This translates into CASSESGFRGYTF.

The chain uses TRBV27 and TRBJ1-5, with a possible D match to TRBD1 (5 bases). Trimming took off 5 bases at V and 1 base at J, with 15 bases between the two ends. The germline V gene encodes CDR1 MNHEY and CDR2 SMNVEV (reference sequence). This CDR3 has 16 residues. The CDR3 sequence is CASSPLMQGSNQPQHF. The CDR3 nucleotides are TGTGCCAGCAGTCCGCTCATGCAGGGAAGCAATCAGCCCCAGCATTTT.

V is TRBV27 and J is TRBJ1-6; the D is unclear. CDR1 MNHEY and CDR2 SMNVEV come from the germline V gene (reference sequence). This CDR3 region has 13 residues. V gave up 5 bases and J gave up 13 bases, with 15 bases separating them. The CDR3 region has the DNA TGTGCCAGCAGTGGACGACCGTCGGGGCCCCTCCACTTT. Encoded protein: CASSGRPSGPLHF.

This chain joins TRBV28 and TRBJ1-5, with D unclear. Trimming cost V 5 bases and J 9 bases, with 17 bases left between them. In germline, CDR1 is MDHEN, CDR2 SYDVKM. The length of the CDR3 is 14 residues. The CDR3 region is CASSLQASGWPQHF. CDR3 coding DNA: TGTGCCAGCAGTCTCCAAGCCTCGGGCTGGCCCCAGCATTTT.

The V and J genes are TRBV11-1 and TRBJ2-2, with TRBD2 identical over 7 bases. The V segment lost 5 bases and the J segment 4 bases; nucleotides outside the gene matches: 10. The CDR3 extends over 16 amino acids. The germline V gene encodes CDR1 SGHAT and CDR2 FQDESV (reference sequence). Written as DNA, the CDR3 is TGTGCCAGCAGCCCCCCCGGGGGGATCGTCACCGGGGAGCTGTTTTTT. Its translation is CASSPPGGIVTGELFF.

The chain couples TRBV27 to TRBJ2-3; D is ambiguous. The CDR3 loop spans 15 amino acids. V lost 2 bases and J lost 5, with 14 bases in between. Germline CDR1 and CDR2: MNHEY and SMNVEV (reference sequence). CDR3 nucleotide sequence: TGTGCCAGCAGTTTACCCGCCCCTGGAAAAGATACGCAGTATTTT. Translating it yields CASSLPAPGKDTQYF.

V and J are TRBV5-6 and TRBJ1-6; 10 bases align to TRBD1. The ends lost 1 base at V and 8 bases at J; junction bases unmatched: 3. Germline-derived CDR1 and CDR2 are SGHDT and YYEEEE. CDR3 length equals 15 residues. CDR3 bases: TGTGCCAGCAGCTTGTCAGGGACAGGGGATTCACCCCTCCACTTT. Translating gives CASSLSGTGDSPLHF.

This clone was detected once. The chain combines TRBV7-9 with TRBJ2-1; TRBD2 agrees at 12 bases. CDR3 length equals 17 residues. V lost 3 bases to trimming and J lost 10 bases; unmatched junction nucleotides: 13. CDR1 and CDR2 from the germline V gene are SEHNR and FQNEAQ (reference sequence). This CDR3 reads CASSFTAASGGAWEQFF. The CDR3, as DNA: TGTGCCAGCAGCTTTACTGCGGCTAGCGGGGGGGCCTGGGAGCAGTTCTTC.

The chain joins TRBV5-1 to TRBJ2-5, with 12 bases aligning to TRBD2. The ends lost 4 bases at V and 2 bases at J; junction bases unmatched: 15. The CDR3 totals 19 residues. CDR1 SGHRS and CDR2 YFSETQ come from the germline V gene. The CDR3 bases are TGCGCCAGCAGCACAGGCACTAGCGGGGGGACAATAATGCAAGAGACCCAGTACTTC. As protein: CASSTGTSGGTIMQETQYF.

The chain uses TRBV11-2 and TRBJ1-6; no clear D gene. CDR3 size: 13 residues. The V end lost 0 bases, the J end lost 14 bases, and 11 bases lay between the germline ends. CDR1 and CDR2 from the germline V gene are SGHAT and FQNNGV. The CDR3 DNA reads as TGTGCCAGCAGCTTAGAGGGTTCGATCACCCTCCACTTT. Protein: CASSLEGSITLHF.

V gene TRBV11-2 combines with J gene TRBJ1-2; no firm D call. Trimming left V 5 bases short and J 0 bases short, with 7 bases between. In germline, CDR1 is SGHAT, CDR2 FQNNGV. The CDR3 covers 13 residues. CDR3 DNA sequence: TGTGCCAGCAGCCGCGGTGCTAACTATGGCTACACCTTC. Translation gives CASSRGANYGYTF.

V and J are TRBV28 and TRBJ1-1; D ambiguous. This CDR3 is 12 amino acids long. Trimming took 5 bases from V and 3 from J, leaving 7 bases between them. Germline lookup yields CDR1 MDHEN and CDR2 SYDVKM. The CDR3 is CASSPQDTEAFF. The CDR3 region has the DNA TGTGCCAGCAGTCCTCAGGACACTGAAGCTTTCTTT.